Listed here is a single TCR beta chain. This sample is part of a study of blood T cell repertoires in COVID-19. At the level of the study: Nucleic acid was either cDNA or gDNA, and it came from T cells, B-cell-depleted T cells, or PBMCs.

This CDR3 region has 17 residues. Trimming pared 0 bases from V and 6 bases from J, leaving 17 bases between. The germline CDR1 and CDR2 sequences are MGHRA and YSYEKL. In the study's own analysis: From reference gene primer amplification, estimates of nucleated cell counts were derived. Sequenced by immunoSEQ multiplex PCR; TCRdb stores in-frame clones only, minus some. D and trimming come from the DNA, and the V and J calls and clone size come from that table. The sample contains fewer than 65,000 clones, more than 80% of which appear only once. The sample comprised peripheral blood. The clonotype was recovered from a woman aged 80 or over with acute or convalescent COVID-19. The chain joins TRBV4-1 to TRBJ2-2; D may be TRBD2 (5 bases). The CDR3 loop reads CASSQEALHGDAGELFF. Written as DNA, the CDR3 is TGCGCCAGCAGCCAAGAGGCACTTCACGGGGATGCCGGGGAGCTGTTTTTT.